The present T cell receptor (beta chain) was sequenced within a study of CXCR3-negative and CXCR3-positive naive CD8 T cells. About the study: Summed over all libraries, TRB reads came to approximately 140 million, with about 1.5 +/- 0.3 million per library.

Germline loops: CDR1 SQVTM, CDR2 ANQGSEA. The CDR3 spans 14 residues. Comment on this clonotype: Its target is not known.

Points from the study as a whole: TRB CDR3 hydrophobicity was greater in CXCR3-positive naive cells than in CXCR3-negative naive cells. Cryopreserved cells showed partially decreased CXCR3 expression, and most assays used fresh PBMCs.

Definition of naive CD8+ T cells rested on a CD45RO-CCR7+CD27+CD95- profile. It was by 5' RACE with UMI labels that the TRB cDNA libraries were prepared. TCRdb reprocessed the 5' RACE reads and stores each CDR3 protein as one record, lacking DNA. The table counts 130,000 to 150,000 distinct CDR3 sequences; 0.25% to 0.3% lies in the top ten. The clonotype comes from a human donor in good health. Some clones in this sample may be carry-over from other donors' samples. The chain employs TRBV29-1 and TRBJ2-5; TCRdb outputs TRBD1, but without DNA this stays unchecked. The sample taken for sequencing was naive CXCR3+ CD8+ T cells from blood. Subset indicated: CD45RO-CCR7+CD27+CD95- naive CD8+ T cells expressing CXCR3 (TNR3+). The CDR3 sequence is CSVEEVGHGETQYF.